This T cell receptor (beta chain) was found in a study of blood T cell repertoires in COVID-19. About the research overall: PBMCs, B-cell-depleted T cells, or T cells were the source of the cDNA or gDNA that made up the material.

The participants were between about 18 and 90 years old and came from under 25 US areas. Cohort 3 donors counted as recovered after two negative PCRs, clearance, or resolved symptoms. Germline assignment: CDR1 GTSNPN and CDR2 SVGIG (reference sequence). V dropped 5 bases and J dropped 7; count of bases not matched to a gene: 6. This CDR3 comprises 12 residues. Profiled with immunoSEQ multiplex PCR; TCRdb holds only in-frame clones, not every one. The data contain hundreds of thousands of clones, roughly 86% of them singletons. The chain couples TRBV30 to TRBJ1-2, with 8 nucleotides matching TRBD1. This TCR was sampled from a woman younger than 45 who had recovered from COVID-19. Sequencing was done on a sample of PBMCs or T cells enriched from blood (not recorded which). The CDR3 DNA follows: TGTGCCTGGGCCCAGGGGGCTGGTGGCTACACCTTC. Its protein product is CAWAQGAGGYTF.